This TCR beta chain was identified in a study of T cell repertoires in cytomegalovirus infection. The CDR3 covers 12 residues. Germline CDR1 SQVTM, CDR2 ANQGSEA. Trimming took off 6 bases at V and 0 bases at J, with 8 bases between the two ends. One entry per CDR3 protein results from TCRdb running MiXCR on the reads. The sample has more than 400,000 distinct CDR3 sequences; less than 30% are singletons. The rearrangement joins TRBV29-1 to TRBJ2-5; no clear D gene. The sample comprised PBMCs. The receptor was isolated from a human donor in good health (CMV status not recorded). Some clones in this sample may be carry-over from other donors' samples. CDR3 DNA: TGCAGCGTAATCAGGAACCAAGAGACCCAGTACTTC. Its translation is CSVIRNQETQYF. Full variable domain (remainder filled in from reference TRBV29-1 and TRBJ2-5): SAVISQKPSRDICQRGTSLTIQCQVDSQVTMMFWYRQQPGQSLTLIATANQGSEATYESGFVIDKFPISRPNLTFSTLTVSNMSPEDSSIYLCSVIRNQETQYFGPGTRLLVL.